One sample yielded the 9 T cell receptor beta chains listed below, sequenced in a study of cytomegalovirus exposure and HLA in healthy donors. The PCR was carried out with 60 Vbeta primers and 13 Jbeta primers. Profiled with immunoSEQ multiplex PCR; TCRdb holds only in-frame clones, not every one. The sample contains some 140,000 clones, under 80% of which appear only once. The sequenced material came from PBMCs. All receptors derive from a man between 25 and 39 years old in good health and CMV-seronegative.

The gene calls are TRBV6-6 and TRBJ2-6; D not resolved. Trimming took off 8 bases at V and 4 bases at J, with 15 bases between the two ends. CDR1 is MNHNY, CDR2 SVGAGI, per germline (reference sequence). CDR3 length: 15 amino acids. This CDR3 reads CASEDLPTGANVLTF. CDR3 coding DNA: TGTGCCAGCGAGGATCTCCCAACCGGGGCCAACGTCCTGACTTTC.

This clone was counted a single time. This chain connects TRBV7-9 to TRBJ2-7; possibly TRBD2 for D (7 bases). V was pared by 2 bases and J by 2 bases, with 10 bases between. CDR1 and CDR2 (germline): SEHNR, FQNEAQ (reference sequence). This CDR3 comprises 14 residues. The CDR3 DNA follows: TGTGCCAGCAGCTTACTGGGGGGGCCCTACGAGCAGTACTTC. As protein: CASSLLGGPYEQYF.

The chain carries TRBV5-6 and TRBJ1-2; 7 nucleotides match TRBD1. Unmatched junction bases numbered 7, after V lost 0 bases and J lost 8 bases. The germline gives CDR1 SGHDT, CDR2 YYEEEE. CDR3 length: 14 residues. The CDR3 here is CASSLVTGFDGYTF. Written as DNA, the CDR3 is TGTGCCAGCAGCTTGGTGACAGGGTTTGACGGCTACACCTTC.

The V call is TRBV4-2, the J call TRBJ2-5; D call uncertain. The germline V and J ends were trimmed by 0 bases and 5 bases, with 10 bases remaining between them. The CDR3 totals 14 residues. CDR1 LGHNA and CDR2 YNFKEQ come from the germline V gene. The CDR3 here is CASSQDLYSETQYF. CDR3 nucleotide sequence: TGTGCCAGCAGCCAAGACCTGTATAGCGAGACCCAGTACTTC.

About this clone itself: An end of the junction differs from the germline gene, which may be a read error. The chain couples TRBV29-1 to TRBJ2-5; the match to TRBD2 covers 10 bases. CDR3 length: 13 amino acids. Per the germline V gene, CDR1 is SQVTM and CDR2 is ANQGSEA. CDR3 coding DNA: TGCGGCGTCCCGGGACTAGCGACAAAGACCCAGTACTTC. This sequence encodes CGVPGLATKTQYF. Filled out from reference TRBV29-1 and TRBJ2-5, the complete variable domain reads SAVISQKPSRDICQRGTSLTIQCQVDSQVTMMFWYRQQPGQSLTLIATANQGSEATYESGFVIDKFPISRPNLTFSTLTVSNMSPEDSSIYLCGVPGLATKTQYFGPGTRLLVL.

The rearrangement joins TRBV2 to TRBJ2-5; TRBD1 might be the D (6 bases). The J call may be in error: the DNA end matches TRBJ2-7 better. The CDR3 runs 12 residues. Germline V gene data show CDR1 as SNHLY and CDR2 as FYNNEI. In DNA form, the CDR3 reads TGTGCCAGCAGGGGGGACACTTACGAGCAGTACTTC. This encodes CASRGDTYEQYF.

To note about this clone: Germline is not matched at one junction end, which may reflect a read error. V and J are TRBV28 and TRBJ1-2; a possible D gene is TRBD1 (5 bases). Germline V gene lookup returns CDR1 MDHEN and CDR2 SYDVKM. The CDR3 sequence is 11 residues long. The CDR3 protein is CASSSQWGYAF. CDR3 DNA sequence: TGTGCCAGCAGCTCCCAATGGGGCTACGCCTTC.

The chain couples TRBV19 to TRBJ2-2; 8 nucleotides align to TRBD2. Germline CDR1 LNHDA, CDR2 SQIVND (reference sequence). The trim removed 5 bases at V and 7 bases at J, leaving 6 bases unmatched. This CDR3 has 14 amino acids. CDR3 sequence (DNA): TGTGCCAGTAGTGTGGGAGCGGGGGTCGGGGAGCTGTTTTTT. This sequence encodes CASSVGAGVGELFF.

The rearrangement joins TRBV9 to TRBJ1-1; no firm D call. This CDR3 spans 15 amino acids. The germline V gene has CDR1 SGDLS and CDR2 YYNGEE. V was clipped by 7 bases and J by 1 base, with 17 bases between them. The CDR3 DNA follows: TGTGCCAGCGCCCCGGTCTTGTCCGGGAACACTGAAGCTTTCTTT. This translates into CASAPVLSGNTEAFF.